This T cell receptor beta chain derives from a study of blood T cell repertoires in COVID-19. Study overall: The United States, Italy and Spain were the sources of the acute and convalescent COVID-19 samples. T cells, B-cell-depleted T cells, or PBMCs supplied cDNA or gDNA.

Enrollees, about 18 to 100 years old, lived in 25 or so US areas. Donors were grouped by their self-reported clinical history. Assay: immunoSEQ multiplex PCR; the TCRdb copy retains only in-frame clones and omits some. The top ten clones hold approximately 5.6% of a sample with 160,000 or so clones, 65% to 85% of them seen once. The germline V and J ends were trimmed by 7 bases and 3 bases, with 6 bases remaining between them. The germline V gene has CDR1 SQVTM and CDR2 ANQGSEA. CDR3 size: 10 residues. The sequenced sample was PBMCs or T cells enriched from blood (not recorded which). The V and J genes are TRBV29-1 and TRBJ1-2; D gene unclear. This receptor was taken from a woman aged 40 to 50 with acute COVID-19. Written as DNA, the CDR3 is TGCAGCGCCCAGGACTATGGCTACACCTTC. It encodes CSAQDYGYTF.